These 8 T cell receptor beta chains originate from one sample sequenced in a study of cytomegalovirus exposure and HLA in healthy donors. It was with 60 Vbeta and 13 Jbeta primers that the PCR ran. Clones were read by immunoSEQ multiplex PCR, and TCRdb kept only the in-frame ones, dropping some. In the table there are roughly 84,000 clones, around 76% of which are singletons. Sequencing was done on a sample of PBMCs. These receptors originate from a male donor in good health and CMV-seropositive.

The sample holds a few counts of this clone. The CDR3 bases are TGTGCCAGCAGCGTTGGAATAGCGGGAGGATATAACGAGCAGTACTTC. Protein: CASSVGIAGGYNEQYF. The V call is TRBV7-8, the J call TRBJ2-7; 10 bases align to TRBD2. Germline V gives CDR1 SGHVS, CDR2 FQNEAQ. The CDR3 is 16 residues long. V lost 5 bases to trimming and J lost 5 bases; unmatched junction nucleotides: 12.

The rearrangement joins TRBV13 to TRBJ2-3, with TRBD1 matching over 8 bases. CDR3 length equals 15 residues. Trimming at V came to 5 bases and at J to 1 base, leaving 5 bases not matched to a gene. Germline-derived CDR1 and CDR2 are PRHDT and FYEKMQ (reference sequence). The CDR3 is CASSPTGVRTDTQYF. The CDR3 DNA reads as TGTGCCAGCAGCCCGACAGGGGTGCGCACAGATACGCAGTATTTT.

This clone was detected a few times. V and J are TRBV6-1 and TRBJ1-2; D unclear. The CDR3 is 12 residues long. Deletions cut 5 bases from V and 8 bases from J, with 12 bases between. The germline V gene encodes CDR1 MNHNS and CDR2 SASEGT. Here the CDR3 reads CASSFGEYGYTF. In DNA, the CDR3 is TGTGCCAGCAGTTTTGGAGAGTACGGCTACACCTTC.

The CDR3 region is CASSPFRGGAAEQYF. The DNA of the CDR3 is TGTGCCAGCAGCCCGTTCCGCGGGGGGGCGGCCGAGCAGTACTTC. This chain connects TRBV11-2 to TRBJ2-7, with TRBD2 identical over 9 bases. The CDR3 contains 15 residues. Germline values: CDR1 SGHAT, CDR2 FQNNGV. V lost 5 bases and J lost 6; bases outside the gene matches: 11. The variable domain in full, with the rest retrieved from reference TRBV11-2 and TRBJ2-7, is EAGVAQSPRYKIIEKRQSVAFWCNPISGHATLYWYQQILGQGPKLLIQFQNNGVVDDSQLPKDRFSAERLKGVDSTLKIQPAKLEDSAVYLCASSPFRGGAAEQYFGPGTRLTVT.

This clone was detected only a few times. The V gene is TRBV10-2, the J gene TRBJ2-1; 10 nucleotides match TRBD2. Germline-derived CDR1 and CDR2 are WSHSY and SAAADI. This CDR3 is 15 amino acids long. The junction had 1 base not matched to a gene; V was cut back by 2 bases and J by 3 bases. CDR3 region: CASSEPSGGYNEQFF. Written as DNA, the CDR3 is TGCGCCAGCAGTGAGCCTAGCGGGGGCTACAATGAGCAGTTCTTC.

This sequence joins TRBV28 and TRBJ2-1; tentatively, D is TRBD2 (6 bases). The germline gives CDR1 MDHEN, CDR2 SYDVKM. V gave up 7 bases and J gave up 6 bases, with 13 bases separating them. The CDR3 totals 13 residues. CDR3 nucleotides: TGTGCCAGCACCCGTAGCGGATCCAATGAGCAGTTCTTC. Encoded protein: CASTRSGSNEQFF.

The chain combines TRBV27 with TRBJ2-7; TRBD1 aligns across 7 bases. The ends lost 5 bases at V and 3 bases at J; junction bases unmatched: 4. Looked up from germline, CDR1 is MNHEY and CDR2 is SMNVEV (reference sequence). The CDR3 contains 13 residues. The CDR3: CASSKGQYYEQYF. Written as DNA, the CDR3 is TGTGCCAGCAGTAAGGGACAGTACTACGAGCAGTACTTC.

DNA of the CDR3: TGTGCCAGCAGTTCGCCTGAAGGGGGATCCTATGGCTACACCTTC. This translates into CASSSPEGGSYGYTF. The chain combines TRBV6-5 with TRBJ1-2; tentatively, D is TRBD1 (6 bases). The germline V gene encodes CDR1 MNHEY and CDR2 SVGAGI. The germline V and J ends were trimmed by 4 bases and 4 bases, with 16 bases remaining between them. This CDR3 spans 15 amino acids.